This T cell receptor beta chain was identified in a study of tumor-infiltrating lymphocytes in localized non-small cell lung cancer. Study overall: From each patient, both tumor and uninvolved lung, non-adjacent to tumor, were sampled. Notes on the study in general: T-cell fraction did not differ between immunotypes IM1 and IM2. Only some patients had TCR sequencing, depending on available tissue. Compared with uninvolved lung, tumors showed higher T cell infiltration by TCRbeta sequencing.

Libraries were prepared by immunoSEQ multiplex PCR; TCRdb keeps only in-frame clonotypes and omits some of them. The sample lists 10,000 to 15,000 clones, over 80% occurring once. Germline-derived CDR1 and CDR2 are MNHNY and SVGAGI (reference sequence). CDR3 length: 14 amino acids. Trimming pared 7 bases from V and 0 bases from J, leaving 7 bases between. Notes on this clone: Its antigen is as yet unknown.

Sequenced material: uninvolved lung tissue not adjacent to the tumor. The receptor comes from a human donor with non-small cell lung cancer. The chain is built from TRBV6-6 and TRBJ2-6; D uncertain. This CDR3 is CASKLISGANVLTF. The CDR3 nucleotides are TGTGCCAGCAAACTAATCTCTGGGGCCAACGTCCTGACTTTC.